The rows below give T cell receptor beta chains drawn from one sample of a study of a mutant IDH1 vaccine in newly diagnosed glioma. Only in-frame clones appear in the TCRdb table, and some are missing; sequencing was by immunoSEQ multiplex PCR. Altogether over 55,000 clones are present, roughly 77% being singletons, with the ten largest covering approximately 8.2%. These receptors' targets are unknown. The specimen comprised PBMCs, sampled from a glioma patient whose treatment included an IDH1 peptide vaccine. The receptor source for this set is a woman between 40 and 55 years old with glioma. Some clones in this sample may be carry-over from other donors' samples. Both conserved end residues are part of each CDR3. D genes are given only for firm matches. The listing skips clone size in some rows; elsewhere it reads once, few, many or a size class.

>TRBV5-6|17|TRBD2|TRBJ2-3|few
TGTGCCAGCAGCTTGATAGGCGGGGGGGCGGGCACAGATACGCAGTATTTT
CASSLIGGGAGTDTQYF
>TRBV7-8|16|TRBD1|TRBJ1-5|-
TGTGCCAGCAGCTTAGACAGGGGCGTTAGCAATCAGCCCCAGCATTTT
CASSLDRGVSNQPQHF
>TRBV2|11|-|TRBJ1-1|few
TGTGCCAGCAGTGAAAGGGCTGAAGCTTTCTTT
CASSERAEAFF
>TRBV19|15|TRBD1|TRBJ1-5|-
TGTGCCAGTAGGATCCCGGGACAGGGGTACCAGCCCCAGCATTTT
CASRIPGQGYQPQHF
>TRBV19|13|TRBD1|TRBJ1-1|-
TGTGCCAGTAGTTCCCGACAGGGGGATGAAGCTTTCTTT
CASSSRQGDEAFF
>TRBV2|16|TRBD2|TRBJ2-2|-
TGTGCCAGCATCCGAACGTGGGGGGGAGAAACCGGGGAGCTGTTTTTT
CASIRTWGGETGELFF
>TRBV7-6|16|-|TRBJ1-5|few
TGTGCCAGCAGCCCCCGAGCAGACTCCATCAATCAGCCCCAGCATTTT
CASSPRADSINQPQHF
>TRBV7-2|12|-|TRBJ1-2|-
TGTGCCAGCAGCGTAGTAGGGGGGGGCTACACCTTC
CASSVVGGGYTF
>TRBV7-9|18|TRBD2|TRBJ2-2|-
TGTGCCAGCAGCAGAGGACTAGCGGGGGGTCCGAACACCGGGGAGCTGTTTTTT
CASSRGLAGGPNTGELFF
>TRBV6-5|15|-|TRBJ2-7|-
TGTGCCAGCAGGGGATCGGGGACTCTACGCTACGAGCAGTACTTC
CASRGSGTLRYEQYF
>TRBV2|15|TRBD2|TRBJ2-2|-
TGTGCCAGCAGTCCGGGACTAGCGAACACCGGGGAGCTGTTTTTT
CASSPGLANTGELFF
>TRBV5-1|16|TRBD2|TRBJ2-7|-
TGCGCCAGCAGCTGGACTAGCGGGGGGGATTCCTACGAGCAGTACTTC
CASSWTSGGDSYEQYF
>TRBV29-1|12|TRBD1|TRBJ1-1|-
TGCAGCGTTGAACAGGGGGCCACTGAAGCTTTCTTT
CSVEQGATEAFF
>TRBV6-5|14|-|TRBJ1-2|few
TGTGCCAGCAGTTACTCCTGGGGCGACTATGGCTACACCTTC
CASSYSWGDYGYTF
>TRBV2|13|TRBD1|TRBJ2-3|-
TGTGCCACCCCGACAGGGGGCACAGATACGCAGTATTTT
CATPTGGTDTQYF
>TRBV7-8|13|-|TRBJ1-5|few
TGTGCCAGCAGCTTAGGGACGGGCCAGCCCCAGCATTTT
CASSLGTGQPQHF
>TRBV6-1|17|TRBD1|TRBJ2-7|-
TGTGCCAGCAGTGAACCCGACAGGGGGCTATATTCCTACGAGCAGTACTTC
CASSEPDRGLYSYEQYF
>TRBV12-2|12|-|TRBJ1-5|few
TGTGCAAGTCCCGGGGGTGGACAGCCCCAGCATTTT
CASPGGGQPQHF
>TRBV5-1|13|TRBD1|TRBJ1-2|-
TGCGCCAGCAGCTCCGGGACAGGGAATGGCTACACCTTC
CASSSGTGNGYTF
>TRBV13|17|-|TRBJ2-7|-
TGTGCCAGCAGCTTACTCGGGTACGGTGATAGCTACTACGAGCAGTACTTC
CASSLLGYGDSYYEQYF
>TRBV5-1|14|-|TRBJ2-5|-
TGCGCCAGCAGCTTTTGGGGGCCGGGAGAGACCCAGTACTTC
CASSFWGPGETQYF
>TRBV29-1|11|-|TRBJ1-1|-
TGCAGCGTTGGGGGGTCAGGAGACGCTTTCTTT
CSVGGSGDAFF
>TRBV2|17|TRBD2|TRBJ2-3|-
TGTGCCAGCAGTCTGAACCCTGTAGCGGGGGGTCAAGATACGCAGTATTTT
CASSLNPVAGGQDTQYF
>TRBV7-3|14|TRBD1|TRBJ2-2|-
TGTGCCAGCTCCAGGGGGCCGAACACCGGGGAGCTGTTTTTT
CASSRGPNTGELFF
>TRBV6-6|14|-|TRBJ2-7|-
TGTGCCAGCAGAGCGGGACAGAGGGGGCGGGAGCAGTACTTC
CASRAGQRGREQYF
>TRBV5-1|15|TRBD1|TRBJ2-5|-
TGCGCCAGCAGCTTGGTGACAGGGGGACAAGAGACCCAGTACTTC
CASSLVTGGQETQYF
>TRBV2|12|-|TRBJ2-5|few
TGTGCCAGCAGTGAGGACCAAGAGACCCAGTACTTC
CASSEDQETQYF
>TRBV2|15|-|TRBJ2-7|-
TGTGCCAGCAGTGTTAACTTTCTGAACTCCTACGAGCAGTACTTC
CASSVNFLNSYEQYF
>TRBV29-1|15|TRBD1|TRBJ2-4|-
TGCAGCGTAGCGACAGGGAAGGGGGCCAAAAACATTCAGTACTTC
CSVATGKGAKNIQYF
>TRBV7-6|15|-|TRBJ2-2|-
TGTGCCAGCAGCCCACGCATTGTCATGGGCGGGGAGCTGTTTTTT
CASSPRIVMGGELFF
>TRBV6-1|15|-|TRBJ1-3|-
TGTGCCAGCAGAAGTGGTCGGGGCTTTGGAAACACCATATATTTT
CASRSGRGFGNTIYF
>TRBV10-1|14|-|TRBJ2-1|few
TGCGCCAGCAGTGCAGGGAACTCCTACAATGAGCAGTTCTTC
CASSAGNSYNEQFF
>TRBV4-3|16|TRBD2|TRBJ2-7|-
TGCGCCAGCAGCCCCGGGGGAGCTAGCGGGGTTTACGAGCAGTACTTC
CASSPGGASGVYEQYF
>TRBV13|16|-|TRBJ1-2|few
TGTGCCAGCAGCTTAGGATCAGGGAGAAAAAACTATGGCTACACCTTC
CASSLGSGRKNYGYTF
>TRBV7-9|15|-|TRBJ1-5|-
TGTGCCAGCAGCTTAACTGCAGATAGCAATCAGCCCCAGCATTTT
CASSLTADSNQPQHF
>TRBV27|15|TRBD1|TRBJ1-1|few
TGTGCCAGCAGTTTGGACAGGGGGCAGGGCACTGAAGCTTTCTTT
CASSLDRGQGTEAFF
>TRBV19|15|-|TRBJ1-1|once
TGTGCCAGTAGTATGCCTCACCGCTCCAACACTGAAGCTTTCTTT
CASSMPHRSNTEAFF
>TRBV2|14|TRBD1|TRBJ2-5|-
TGTGCCAGGGGCTCCGGGACAGGACAAGAGACCCAGTACTTC
CARGSGTGQETQYF
>TRBV4-3|15|TRBD1|TRBJ1-5|once
TGCGCCAGCAGCCAAGATTCAGGGGGCAGGCAGCCCCAGCATTTT
CASSQDSGGRQPQHF
>TRBV7-8|14|-|TRBJ2-5|-
TGTGCCAGCAGCCCCGAAGCCGAGCAAGAGACCCAGTACTTC
CASSPEAEQETQYF
>TRBV19|16|-|TRBJ2-3|-
TGTGCCAGTAGTATTTTGGCGGGGCCTAGCACAGATACGCAGTATTTT
CASSILAGPSTDTQYF
>TRBV2|13|TRBD1|TRBJ2-1|-
TGTGCCAGCAGCCGGGACAGGTCAGATGAGCAGTTCTTC
CASSRDRSDEQFF
>TRBV7-3|13|-|TRBJ1-1|-
TGTGCCAGCAGTCTAGGTGGGGACACTGAAGCTTTCTTT
CASSLGGDTEAFF
>TRBV5-5|15|-|TRBJ1-2|-
TGTGCCAGCAGCTTGGAAGGGTCCGAGTTAAATGGCTACACCTTC
CASSLEGSELNGYTF
>TRBV9|15|-|TRBJ2-1|-
TGTGCCAGCAGCGTAGCTCGGGTATCCTACAATGAGCAGTTCTTC
CASSVARVSYNEQFF
>TRBV7-3|18|-|TRBJ1-1|-
TGTGCCAGCAGCTTAATACCGGGGGGAAGGGGCGGGAGCACTGAAGCTTTCTTT
CASSLIPGGRGGSTEAFF
>TRBV6-1|15|-|TRBJ2-7|-
TGTGCCAGCAGTGAAGTGTGGACCTCACCCTACGAGCAGTACTTC
CASSEVWTSPYEQYF
>TRBV7-9|15|-|TRBJ1-3|-
TGTGCCAGCAGCTTATTACCAGTCATCGGAAACACCATATATTTT
CASSLLPVIGNTIYF
>TRBV5-1|15|-|TRBJ1-4|-
TGCGCCAGCAGCTTGTGGGGGGGGTCTAATGAAAAACTGTTTTTT
CASSLWGGSNEKLFF